The rows below give T cell receptor beta chains drawn from one sample of a study of blood T cell repertoires in COVID-19. Some clones are missing from TCRdb's copy, which holds only in-frame ones; the method was immunoSEQ multiplex PCR. The data hold about 230,000 clones, with approximately 80% observed a single time. What was sequenced was peripheral blood. These receptors were taken from a man in his forties with acute or convalescent COVID-19. Both conserved end residues are part of each CDR3. D genes are given only for firm matches. Where a row states a size, it is once, few, many or the class of an expanded clone; other rows omit it.

CDR3 DNA,CDR3 protein,V gene,J gene,clone size,D gene,CDR3 length
TGTGCCACCAGTCCCGACAGCACAAACAATGAGCAGTTCTTC,CATSPDSTNNEQFF,TRBV24-1,TRBJ2-1,few,-,14
TGTGCCAGCAGTTACCTCATCAGAAATGAGCAGTTCTTC,CASSYLIRNEQFF,TRBV6-2/TRBV6-3,TRBJ2-1,few,-,13
TGTGCCAGCAGCTTGTATCAGACAGATACGCAGTATTTT,CASSLYQTDTQYF,TRBV5-4,TRBJ2-3,-,-,13
TGTGCCAGCAGCAAAAGACAGGGCTTAAGCTCTGGAAACACCATATATTTT,CASSKRQGLSSGNTIYF,TRBV7-9,TRBJ1-3,-,TRBD1,17
TGCAGCGTTGTGAGCTCTGGGGCCAACGTCCTGACTTTC,CSVVSSGANVLTF,TRBV29-1,TRBJ2-6,-,-,13
TGTGCCAGCTCAGCGGGGATGGCTGAAGCTTTCTTT,CASSAGMAEAFF,TRBV18,TRBJ1-1,-,-,12
TGTGCCACCAAACTAGCGGGGGAATCAGATACGCAGTATTTT,CATKLAGESDTQYF,TRBV6-5,TRBJ2-3,-,TRBD2,14
TGTGCCAGTACGAAAGCAGGCCCTAACTATGGCTACACCTTC,CASTKAGPNYGYTF,TRBV19,TRBJ1-2,once,-,14
TGCGCCAGCAGCTTGGACAGGGCCATTAGCTACACCTTC,CASSLDRAISYTF,TRBV5-1,TRBJ1-2,-,-,13
TGTGCCAGCAATCCTACGGGGGGTGAGGAATATGGCTACACCTTC,CASNPTGGEEYGYTF,TRBV2,TRBJ1-2,few,-,15
TGTGCCAGCTCACCCCGGGCAGGGGGTGGCGAGCAGTACTTC,CASSPRAGGGEQYF,TRBV18,TRBJ2-7,once,TRBD1,14
TGTGCCAGTAGTATAGATAGGAGGGGGCGCACGGCTTTCTTT,CASSIDRRGRTAFF,TRBV19,TRBJ1-1,-,TRBD1,14
TGTGCCAGCGTCGAAACTAGCGGGAGAGGCACCGGGGAGCTGTTTTTT,CASVETSGRGTGELFF,TRBV3-1/TRBV3-2,TRBJ2-2,-,TRBD2,16
TGTGCCAGCAGCTTAGGTGGTGCGGGACAGAACTATGGCTACACCTTC,CASSLGGAGQNYGYTF,TRBV11-2,TRBJ1-2,-,TRBD1,16
TGTGCCAGCAGCCGTCGGGGACAGGGAAACGAGGGCTACACCTTC,CASSRRGQGNEGYTF,TRBV3-1/TRBV3-2,TRBJ1-2,-,TRBD1,15
TGTGCCAGTAGTACGGGAGGTCCCGCCTACGAGCAGTACTTC,CASSTGGPAYEQYF,TRBV19,TRBJ2-7,-,TRBD2,14
TGCGCCAGCAGCTTGGGACAGGGTCCGGAGCCCCAGCATTTT,CASSLGQGPEPQHF,TRBV5-1,TRBJ1-5,-,TRBD1,14
TGTGCCAGCAGCGTAGCTGGGACTAGGGCAGATACGCAGTATTTT,CASSVAGTRADTQYF,TRBV9,TRBJ2-3,once,TRBD2,15
TGCGCCAGCAGCTTGGGACAGCGCACCGGGGAGCTGTTTTTT,CASSLGQRTGELFF,TRBV5-1,TRBJ2-2,-,-,14
TGTGCCAGTAGTCCTGACAGGGATGAAAAACTGTTTTTT,CASSPDRDEKLFF,TRBV19,TRBJ1-4,-,TRBD1,13
TGTGCCAGCAGTGAACGAGGTAGCGGAGATACGCAGTATTTT,CASSERGSGDTQYF,TRBV6-1,TRBJ2-3,-,-,14
TGTGCCAGCTCACCAAGGACGGGGGAAACCCAGTACTTC,CASSPRTGETQYF,TRBV18,TRBJ2-5,-,-,13
TGCGCCAGCAGCCAAGCCGGGGACAGGGTCAATGAGCAGTTCTTC,CASSQAGDRVNEQFF,TRBV4-1,TRBJ2-1,few,TRBD1,15
TGTGCCAGTCGACGGGAGGGGCTGAACACTGAAGCTTTCTTT,CASRREGLNTEAFF,TRBV19,TRBJ1-1,-,-,14
TGTGCCACCAGCAGAGAGGGACTAGCGGGAGTCTCCTACAATGAGCAGTTCTTC,CATSREGLAGVSYNEQFF,TRBV15,TRBJ2-1,-,TRBD2,18
TGCGCCAGCAGCCAGTCTTCCGGGATTAGGATTGTATCCTACGAGCAGTACTTC,CASSQSSGIRIVSYEQYF,TRBV4-1,TRBJ2-7,-,-,18
TGTGCCAGCAGCCCTCAGGGGGCCTCCTACGAGCAGTACTTC,CASSPQGASYEQYF,TRBV7-2,TRBJ2-7,-,TRBD1,14
TGTGCCAGCAGTGCACGGGGGGATGGAGGGAACACTGAAGCTTTCTTT,CASSARGDGGNTEAFF,TRBV6-4,TRBJ1-1,few,-,16
TGTGCCAGCAGCCAGGAGACTAGCGGGATCGGGGAGCTGTTTTTT,CASSQETSGIGELFF,TRBV3-1/TRBV3-2,TRBJ2-2,-,TRBD2,15
TGTGCCAGCAGCCAATCGGACAGGGCGGGTACGCAGTATTTT,CASSQSDRAGTQYF,TRBV3-1/TRBV3-2,TRBJ2-3,once,TRBD1,14
TGCAGTGCTAGTCGGGGAGAGGGCAATCAGCCCCAGCATTTT,CSASRGEGNQPQHF,TRBV20-1,TRBJ1-5,-,-,14
TGTGCCAGCAGCTTAGCCTGGGGCCCTGTACAGCGTAACTATGGCTACACCTTC,CASSLAWGPVQRNYGYTF,TRBV11-3,TRBJ1-2,many,-,18
TGTGCCAGCAGTGAAGCAAGGGCTAGCGGGAGCTCCACTTCAGTCTTC,CASSEARASGSSTSVF,TRBV2,TRBJ2-1,-,TRBD2,16
TGTGCCAGCAGTGACAGGGGGCACAGAAGTGACTATGGCTACACCTTC,CASSDRGHRSDYGYTF,TRBV25-1,TRBJ1-2,-,TRBD1,16
TGTGCCAGCAGTAGTACCGACAGGGTGAAGGGCTATGGCTACACCTTC,CASSSTDRVKGYGYTF,TRBV28,TRBJ1-2,-,TRBD1,16
TGTGCCAGCAGTTCAACGACTAGAAGCACAGATACGCAGTATTTT,CASSSTTRSTDTQYF,TRBV2,TRBJ2-3,-,-,15
TGTGCCATCAGCGGTAGCGGGAGAGCCGCAGATACGCAGTATTTT,CAISGSGRAADTQYF,TRBV10-3,TRBJ2-3,-,TRBD2,15
TGCAGCGTTGGGGGCAGATCCTACGAGCAGTACTTC,CSVGGRSYEQYF,TRBV29-1,TRBJ2-7,-,-,12
TGCAGCGCCGGACAGGGGGTGACGAACACTGAAGCTTTCTTT,CSAGQGVTNTEAFF,TRBV29-1,TRBJ1-1,-,TRBD1,14
TGCAGCGTGGACTCATCGGGCGAGCAGTACTTC,CSVDSSGEQYF,TRBV29-1,TRBJ2-7,-,-,11
TGTGCCAGCAGCCCTCTAGCGGGAGTCACAGATACGCAGTATTTT,CASSPLAGVTDTQYF,TRBV7-8,TRBJ2-3,-,TRBD2,15
TGTGCCAGCTCACCACGGACAGATTATAGCAATCAGCCCCAGCATTTT,CASSPRTDYSNQPQHF,TRBV18,TRBJ1-5,-,-,16
TGTGCCAGCAGCTTTGGTCGAGGAGAGTATTTT,CASSFGRGEYF,TRBV6-5,TRBJ2-3,-,-,11
TGTGCCAGCACAGTGACTTCTGGCAATGAGCAGTTCTTC,CASTVTSGNEQFF,TRBV2,TRBJ2-1,-,-,13
TGTGCCAGCAGAACTACTAGCGGGCTTAGCTCCTACGAGCAGTACTTC,CASRTTSGLSSYEQYF,TRBV7-2,TRBJ2-7,once,TRBD2,16
TGTGCCAGCTCACCACAGGACAGGGAAACTTTCTTT,CASSPQDRETFF,TRBV18,TRBJ1-1,-,TRBD1,12
TGTGCCAGCAGCCAAGGGACAGGCACAAATCAGCCCCAGCATTTT,CASSQGTGTNQPQHF,TRBV3-1/TRBV3-2,TRBJ1-5,-,TRBD1,15
TGTGCCAGCAGTTTTAACAGGGCCCCCCGGGGCTACACCTTC,CASSFNRAPRGYTF,TRBV27,TRBJ1-2,-,-,14
TGTGCCAGCAGCGTAGCCGGCGGAAACACTGAAGCTTTCTTT,CASSVAGGNTEAFF,TRBV9,TRBJ1-1,-,-,14
TGTGCCAGCTCACCACCGGGAGTCTATGGCTACACCTTC,CASSPPGVYGYTF,TRBV18,TRBJ1-2,-,-,13
TGTGCCAGCAGCTTGGAGGGACAGGCCCTCTCGGAGACTGAAGCTTTCTTT,CASSLEGQALSETEAFF,TRBV5-5,TRBJ1-1,-,TRBD1,17
TGTGCCAGCAGTCAATTACTAGCGAGCGAGCAGTACTTC,CASSQLLASEQYF,TRBV3-1/TRBV3-2,TRBJ2-7,-,TRBD2,13
TGTGCCAGCAGCCCAAACTTTCTAGGGTCTGCGGGGACTGAAGCTTTCTTT,CASSPNFLGSAGTEAFF,TRBV9,TRBJ1-1,once,-,17
TGTGCCAGCAGGGGGTCAGCGGCAAGCTCCTACGAGCAGTACTTC,CASRGSAASSYEQYF,TRBV6-5,TRBJ2-7,-,-,15
TGTGCCAGCAGTGAGGACAGGGGCAGCAATCAGCCCCAGCATTTT,CASSEDRGSNQPQHF,TRBV5-8,TRBJ1-5,-,TRBD1,15
TGTGCTAGTGGTTGGGGACTAGCGGAAAAAGGGGATGAGCAGTTCTTC,CASGWGLAEKGDEQFF,TRBV12-5,TRBJ2-1,-,TRBD2,16
TGCGCCAGCAGCTTGGCCCTAGGGGATCGCAACGAGCAGTACTTC,CASSLALGDRNEQYF,TRBV5-1,TRBJ2-7,-,-,15
TGTGCCAGCAGTTACGCCAGCGAGAGGGAGCAGTACTTC,CASSYASEREQYF,TRBV6-5,TRBJ2-7,-,-,13
TGTGCCAGCAGCTTGGGTGGGAGGGCCGATACGCAGTATTTT,CASSLGGRADTQYF,TRBV5-5,TRBJ2-3,-,TRBD2,14
TGTGCCATCAGTGAGTCGTCGGACTACACTGAAGCTTTCTTT,CAISESSDYTEAFF,TRBV10-3,TRBJ1-1,-,-,14